This T cell receptor beta chain was recovered during a study of radiotherapy plus CTLA-4 blockade in lung cancer. The overall study: Among patients, around 19% showed objective responses, and approximately 31% had disease control. Study-wide findings and caveats: Peripheral blood showed expansion of tumor-derived TCR clones after radiotherapy and ipilimumab. Early blood T cell clone changes and increased post-radiation serum interferon-beta were reportedly the strongest response predictors.

Enrolled patients, whose metastatic non-small-cell lung cancer was chemo-refractory, received focal radiation plus CTLA-4 blockade with ipilimumab. This CDR3 comprises 16 residues. CDR1 and CDR2 from the germline V gene are PRHDT and FYEKMQ (reference sequence). Losses at the gene ends were 5 bases for V and 3 bases for J; bases not matched to a gene: 6. A remark on this clone: The target antigen is unknown.

Profiled with immunoSEQ multiplex PCR; TCRdb holds only in-frame clones, not every one. The table has approximately 89,000 clones, under 80% seen once. The origin of this receptor is a human donor with non-small cell lung cancer who had a partial response to radiotherapy plus ipilimumab. Some clones in this sample may be carry-over from other donors' samples. This chain links TRBV13 with TRBJ2-1, with 11 bases aligning to TRBD2. The source material was peripheral blood, sampled from a patient treated with radiotherapy plus ipilimumab. In DNA form, the CDR3 reads TGTGCCAGCAGCCTTAATCTAGCGGGAGGCTACAATGAGCAGTTCTTC. Residues: CASSLNLAGGYNEQFF.